The clone carrying this T cell receptor (beta chain) was counted a few times. Its antigen remains unknown. The related graft donor's blood sample was taken on the day of bone marrow donation. This sample was taken from a study of T cells after posttransplantation cyclophosphamide. Whole-study findings and limits: Later post-transplant blood repertoires were often dominated by donor CD8+ memory clones. TRB overlap between skin or GI tissue T cells and blood was limited. TRB clonality was highly associated with recipient CMV seropositivity and reactivation.

CDR1 LNHNV and CDR2 YYDKDF come from the germline V gene (reference sequence). CDR3 length equals 14 residues. V was pared by 9 bases and J by 4 bases, with 18 bases between. Some clones are missing from TCRdb's copy, which holds only in-frame ones; the method was immunoSEQ multiplex PCR. The repertoire has some 46,000 clones, none seen only once; the ten largest take roughly 2.3%. The TCR was taken from a man aged 40-49 years in good health, CMV-negative, and a related stem cell transplant donor. The chain is built from TRBV15 and TRBJ1-2; no clear D gene. Sequencing input: PBMCs. CDR3 nucleotide sequence: TGTGCCACACGCCCCCGGGGTGTGGGCTATGGCTACACCTTC. It encodes CATRPRGVGYGYTF.